These T cell receptor beta chains were read from a single sample in a study of blood T cell repertoires in COVID-19. The method was immunoSEQ multiplex PCR; TCRdb's version includes in-frame clones alone and lacks a portion of them. The table has about 220,000 clones, approximately 82% seen once. The sample comprised PBMCs or T cells enriched from blood (not recorded which). These receptors originate from a man aged 40-49 years who had recovered from COVID-19. CDR3s include the opening cysteine and the closing phenylalanine or tryptophan. The order of the fields is V gene, D gene, clone size, J gene, CDR3 protein, CDR3 DNA. D genes are given only for firm matches. Expanded clones are given a class, and other clones once, few, many or no size at all.

v_call: TRBV29-1
d_call: TRBD2
clone_size: .
j_call: TRBJ2-4
cdr3_aa: CSYSTGGRENIQYF
cdr3_nt: TGCAGCTACTCTACCGGGGGGAGGGAAAACATTCAGTACTTC

v_call: TRBV5-1
d_call: .
clone_size: .
j_call: TRBJ1-2
cdr3_aa: CASSLDKNYGYTF
cdr3_nt: TGCGCCAGCAGCTTAGACAAGAACTATGGCTACACCTTC

v_call: TRBV6-1
d_call: .
clone_size: few
j_call: TRBJ1-1
cdr3_aa: CASSGKPQGRLIFLFTEAFF
cdr3_nt: TGTGCCAGCAGTGGGAAACCTCAGGGGCGATTAATTTTTTTGTTCACTGAAGCTTTCTTT

v_call: TRBV12-3/TRBV12-4
d_call: TRBD1
clone_size: .
j_call: TRBJ1-1
cdr3_aa: CASSPGTAHEAFF
cdr3_nt: TGTGCCAGCAGTCCCGGGACAGCCCATGAAGCTTTCTTT

v_call: TRBV5-1
d_call: .
clone_size: .
j_call: TRBJ1-3
cdr3_aa: CASSPVSGGNTIYF
cdr3_nt: TGCGCCAGCAGCCCCGTGAGTGGTGGAAACACCATATATTTT

v_call: TRBV3-1/TRBV3-2
d_call: TRBD1
clone_size: few
j_call: TRBJ1-2
cdr3_aa: CASSHRQGGGYTF
cdr3_nt: TGTGCCAGCAGCCACCGACAGGGCGGTGGCTACACCTTC

v_call: TRBV10-3
d_call: .
clone_size: .
j_call: TRBJ1-1
cdr3_aa: CAIRDRERTEAFF
cdr3_nt: TGTGCCATCAGGGACAGAGAGCGAACTGAAGCTTTCTTT

v_call: TRBV10-3
d_call: .
clone_size: .
j_call: TRBJ1-1
cdr3_aa: CAISAGQNTEAFF
cdr3_nt: TGTGCCATCAGTGCTGGGCAGAACACTGAAGCTTTCTTT

v_call: TRBV3-1/TRBV3-2
d_call: TRBD1
clone_size: .
j_call: TRBJ1-4
cdr3_aa: CASSQETGGEKLFF
cdr3_nt: TGTGCCAGCAGCCAAGAGACAGGGGGCGAAAAACTGTTTTTT

v_call: TRBV5-1
d_call: .
clone_size: .
j_call: TRBJ2-3
cdr3_aa: CASSLETLPDTQYF
cdr3_nt: TGCGCCAGCAGCTTAGAAACTTTGCCAGATACGCAGTATTTT

v_call: TRBV5-6
d_call: .
clone_size: .
j_call: TRBJ1-3
cdr3_aa: CASSLMAGIRNTIYF
cdr3_nt: TGTGCCAGCAGCTTGATGGCAGGGATCAGAAACACCATATATTTT

v_call: TRBV3-1/TRBV3-2
d_call: TRBD1
clone_size: .
j_call: TRBJ2-7
cdr3_aa: CASSLRDRATEQYF
cdr3_nt: TGTGCCAGCAGCCTCCGGGACAGGGCCACCGAGCAGTACTTC

v_call: TRBV28
d_call: .
clone_size: .
j_call: TRBJ2-6
cdr3_aa: CASTRGSGANVLTF
cdr3_nt: TGTGCCAGCACCCGAGGCTCTGGGGCCAACGTCCTGACTTTC

v_call: TRBV30
d_call: .
clone_size: .
j_call: TRBJ2-2
cdr3_aa: CAWSTSTGELFF
cdr3_nt: TGTGCCTGGTCGACTAGCACCGGGGAGCTGTTTTTT

v_call: TRBV3-1/TRBV3-2
d_call: TRBD1
clone_size: .
j_call: TRBJ1-1
cdr3_aa: CASSSGTGITEAFF
cdr3_nt: TGTGCCAGCAGCTCCGGGACAGGGATCACTGAAGCTTTCTTT

v_call: TRBV3-1/TRBV3-2
d_call: .
clone_size: once
j_call: TRBJ1-3
cdr3_aa: CASSARNTIYF
cdr3_nt: TGTGCCAGCAGCGCCAGGAACACCATATATTTT

v_call: TRBV5-5
d_call: .
clone_size: .
j_call: TRBJ1-5
cdr3_aa: CARPRGWVSNQPQHF
cdr3_nt: TGTGCCCGACCGAGGGGGTGGGTTAGCAATCAGCCCCAGCATTTT

v_call: TRBV27
d_call: .
clone_size: once
j_call: TRBJ2-3
cdr3_aa: CASSLFAGIGDTQYF
cdr3_nt: TGTGCCAGCAGTTTATTCGCAGGGATAGGAGATACGCAGTATTTT

v_call: TRBV10-3
d_call: .
clone_size: .
j_call: TRBJ2-3
cdr3_aa: CAIMGADTQYF
cdr3_nt: TGTGCCATCATGGGAGCAGATACGCAGTATTTT

v_call: TRBV11-1
d_call: TRBD1
clone_size: .
j_call: TRBJ2-7
cdr3_aa: CASRKTGSTYEQYF
cdr3_nt: TGTGCCAGCAGGAAGACAGGGAGCACCTACGAGCAGTACTTC

v_call: TRBV6-2/TRBV6-3
d_call: TRBD2
clone_size: .
j_call: TRBJ2-1
cdr3_aa: CASSYPGTSGRSEQFF
cdr3_nt: TGTGCCAGCAGTTACCCCGGGACTAGCGGGAGGAGTGAGCAGTTCTTC

v_call: TRBV6-5
d_call: TRBD1
clone_size: .
j_call: TRBJ2-7
cdr3_aa: CASIEGTGANYEQYF
cdr3_nt: TGTGCCAGCATCGAAGGGACAGGGGCAAACTACGAGCAGTACTTC

v_call: TRBV4-3
d_call: .
clone_size: .
j_call: TRBJ1-6
cdr3_aa: CASSRVGGFDSPLHF
cdr3_nt: TGCGCCAGCAGCCGAGTCGGAGGGTTCGATTCACCCCTCCACTTT

v_call: TRBV12-2
d_call: .
clone_size: .
j_call: TRBJ2-7
cdr3_aa: CASRHGGSGYEQYF
cdr3_nt: TGTGCAAGTCGCCACGGGGGGAGCGGCTACGAGCAGTACTTC

v_call: TRBV28
d_call: .
clone_size: .
j_call: TRBJ2-1
cdr3_aa: CASSPGPLEQFF
cdr3_nt: TGTGCCAGCAGCCCTGGGCCGCTGGAGCAGTTCTTC

v_call: TRBV5-6
d_call: .
clone_size: .
j_call: TRBJ1-2
cdr3_aa: CASSYGGIQAVDGYTF
cdr3_nt: TGTGCCAGCAGCTATGGGGGGATACAGGCGGTGGATGGCTACACCTTC

v_call: TRBV27
d_call: TRBD2
clone_size: .
j_call: TRBJ2-4
cdr3_aa: CASPGDRGRDIQYF
cdr3_nt: TGTGCCAGCCCTGGGGACCGCGGGAGGGACATTCAGTACTTC

v_call: TRBV10-1
d_call: TRBD1
clone_size: .
j_call: TRBJ2-3
cdr3_aa: CASSPGQGDTDTQYF
cdr3_nt: TGCGCCAGCAGTCCGGGACAGGGTGACACAGATACGCAGTATTTT

v_call: TRBV9
d_call: TRBD1
clone_size: .
j_call: TRBJ1-5
cdr3_aa: CASSQGQGVTSNQPQHF
cdr3_nt: TGTGCCAGCAGCCAGGGACAGGGAGTTACCAGCAATCAGCCCCAGCATTTT

v_call: TRBV5-5
d_call: TRBD1
clone_size: .
j_call: TRBJ1-6
cdr3_aa: CASRRQGLLSPLHF
cdr3_nt: TGTGCCAGCAGACGACAGGGATTACTTTCACCCCTCCACTTT

v_call: TRBV3-1/TRBV3-2
d_call: .
clone_size: once
j_call: TRBJ1-1
cdr3_aa: CASSLSGSDTEAFF
cdr3_nt: TGTGCCAGCAGCCTCTCGGGGTCGGACACTGAAGCTTTCTTT

v_call: TRBV2
d_call: TRBD1
clone_size: .
j_call: TRBJ1-4
cdr3_aa: CASREDRGREKLFF
cdr3_nt: TGTGCCAGCAGAGAGGACAGGGGGCGTGAAAAACTGTTTTTT

v_call: TRBV4-1
d_call: TRBD2
clone_size: .
j_call: TRBJ2-3
cdr3_aa: CASRDFRGGSTDTQYF
cdr3_nt: TGCGCCAGCAGAGATTTTCGCGGGGGTAGCACAGATACGCAGTATTTT

v_call: TRBV7-9
d_call: .
clone_size: .
j_call: TRBJ1-1
cdr3_aa: CASSHGGMNTEAFF
cdr3_nt: TGTGCCAGCAGCCATGGCGGGATGAACACTGAAGCTTTCTTT

v_call: TRBV6-4
d_call: TRBD1
clone_size: .
j_call: TRBJ2-7
cdr3_aa: CASSDLLRGPYHEQYF
cdr3_nt: TGTGCCAGCAGTGACCTCCTAAGGGGGCCTTACCACGAGCAGTACTTC

v_call: TRBV6-7
d_call: .
clone_size: .
j_call: TRBJ1-2
cdr3_aa: CASRGEANYGYTF
cdr3_nt: TGTGCCAGCAGGGGGGAGGCTAACTATGGCTACACCTTC

v_call: TRBV10-3
d_call: .
clone_size: few
j_call: TRBJ1-2
cdr3_aa: CAITPEQNVGYTF
cdr3_nt: TGTGCCATCACACCAGAACAAAATGTGGGCTACACCTTC

v_call: TRBV6-5
d_call: TRBD1
clone_size: .
j_call: TRBJ1-2
cdr3_aa: CASRDRGVDGYTF
cdr3_nt: TGTGCCAGCCGGGACAGGGGAGTCGATGGCTACACCTTC

v_call: TRBV11-1
d_call: .
clone_size: .
j_call: TRBJ1-1
cdr3_aa: CASSLRRGNTEAFF
cdr3_nt: TGTGCCAGCAGCCTTCGGAGGGGGAACACTGAAGCTTTCTTT

v_call: TRBV3-1/TRBV3-2
d_call: .
clone_size: .
j_call: TRBJ1-6
cdr3_aa: CASSQGTVRVSPLHF
cdr3_nt: TGTGCCAGCAGCCAAGGGACTGTTCGGGTTTCACCCCTCCACTTT

v_call: TRBV20-1
d_call: .
clone_size: .
j_call: TRBJ2-5
cdr3_aa: CSAATRETQYF
cdr3_nt: TGCAGTGCTGCAACCCGGGAGACCCAGTACTTC